The T cell receptor beta chain under discussion was sequenced for a study of blood T cell repertoires in COVID-19. V was trimmed by 2 bases and J by 2 bases, leaving 12 bases between them. Germline V gene sequence: CDR1 MDHEN, CDR2 SYDVKM. This CDR3 is 15 amino acids long. This table comes from immunoSEQ multiplex PCR, and its TCRdb copy is limited to in-frame clones, with some not included. The sample yields just over 300,000 clones, roughly 89% seen once. The sample consisted of PBMCs or T cells enriched from blood (not recorded which). V usage is TRBV28 and J usage is TRBJ2-5; maybe TRBD1 (5 bases). This sequence originates from a woman younger than 30 who had recovered from COVID-19. DNA for the CDR3: TGTGCCAGCAGTTTAAAATGGACAATTCAAGAGACCCAGTACTTC. It specifies CASSLKWTIQETQYF.